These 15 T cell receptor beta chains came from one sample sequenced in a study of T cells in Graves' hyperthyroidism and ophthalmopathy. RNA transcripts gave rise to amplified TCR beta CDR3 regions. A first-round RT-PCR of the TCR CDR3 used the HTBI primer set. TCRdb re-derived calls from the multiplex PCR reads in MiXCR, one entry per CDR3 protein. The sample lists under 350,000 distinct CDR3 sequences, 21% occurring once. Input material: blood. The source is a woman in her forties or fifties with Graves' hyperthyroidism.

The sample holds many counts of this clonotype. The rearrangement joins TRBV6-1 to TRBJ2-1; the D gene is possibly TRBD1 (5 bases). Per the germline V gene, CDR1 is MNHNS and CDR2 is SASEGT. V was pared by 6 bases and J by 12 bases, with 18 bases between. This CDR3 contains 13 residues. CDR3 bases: TGTGCCAGCAGATCGGACACGGTAGTAGGGCAGTTCTTC. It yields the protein CASRSDTVVGQFF.

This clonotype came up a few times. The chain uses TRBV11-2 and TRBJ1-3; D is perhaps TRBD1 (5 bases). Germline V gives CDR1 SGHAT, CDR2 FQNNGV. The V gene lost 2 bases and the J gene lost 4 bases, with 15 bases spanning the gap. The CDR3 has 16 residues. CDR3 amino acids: CASSLRRDGTGNTIYF. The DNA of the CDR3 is TGTGCCAGCAGCTTACGGAGAGATGGGACGGGAAACACCATATATTTT. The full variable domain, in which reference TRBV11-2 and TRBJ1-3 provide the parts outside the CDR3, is EAGVAQSPRYKIIEKRQSVAFWCNPISGHATLYWYQQILGQGPKLLIQFQNNGVVDDSQLPKDRFSAERLKGVDSTLKIQPAKLEDSAVYLCASSLRRDGTGNTIYFGEGSWLTVV.

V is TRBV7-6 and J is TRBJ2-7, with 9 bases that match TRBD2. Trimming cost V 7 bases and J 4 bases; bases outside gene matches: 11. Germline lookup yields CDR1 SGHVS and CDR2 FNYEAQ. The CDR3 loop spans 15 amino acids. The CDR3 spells CASTADSGRVYEQYF. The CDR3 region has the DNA TGTGCCAGCACGGCGGATAGCGGGAGAGTTTACGAGCAGTACTTC.

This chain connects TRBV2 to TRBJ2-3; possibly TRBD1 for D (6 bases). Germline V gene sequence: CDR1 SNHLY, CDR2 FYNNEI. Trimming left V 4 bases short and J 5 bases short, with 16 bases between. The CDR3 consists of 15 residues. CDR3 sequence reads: CASSGGGVGQDTQYF. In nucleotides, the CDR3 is TGTGCCAGCAGTGGAGGGGGAGTGGGGCAAGATACGCAGTATTTT.

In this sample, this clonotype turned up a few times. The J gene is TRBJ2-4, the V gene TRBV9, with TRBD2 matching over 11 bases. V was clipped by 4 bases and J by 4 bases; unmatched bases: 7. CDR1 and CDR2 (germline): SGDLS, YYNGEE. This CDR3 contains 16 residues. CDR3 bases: TGTGCCAGCAGCCCCTTGGCTAGCGGGGGGAAAAACATTCAGTACTTC. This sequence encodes CASSPLASGGKNIQYF.

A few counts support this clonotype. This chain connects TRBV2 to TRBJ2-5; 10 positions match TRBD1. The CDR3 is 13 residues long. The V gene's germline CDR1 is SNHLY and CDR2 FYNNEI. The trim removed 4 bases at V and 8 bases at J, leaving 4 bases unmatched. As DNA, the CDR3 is TGTGCCAGCAGTGGCGGGACAGGGGAAACCCAGTACTTC. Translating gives CASSGGTGETQYF.

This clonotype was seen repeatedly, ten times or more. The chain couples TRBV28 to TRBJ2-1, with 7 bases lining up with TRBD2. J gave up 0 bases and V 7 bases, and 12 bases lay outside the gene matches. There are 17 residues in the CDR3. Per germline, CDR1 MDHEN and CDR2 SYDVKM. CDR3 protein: CASTMSAGVPSYNEQFF. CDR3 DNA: TGTGCCAGCACCATGTCGGCGGGAGTACCCTCCTACAATGAGCAGTTCTTC.

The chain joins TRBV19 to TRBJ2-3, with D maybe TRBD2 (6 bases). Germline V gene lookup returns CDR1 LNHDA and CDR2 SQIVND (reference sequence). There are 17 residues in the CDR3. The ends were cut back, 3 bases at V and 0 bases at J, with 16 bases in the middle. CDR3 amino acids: CASSITSRASSTDTQYF. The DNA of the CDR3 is TGTGCCAGTAGTATCACTAGCCGTGCGTCTAGCACAGATACGCAGTATTTT.

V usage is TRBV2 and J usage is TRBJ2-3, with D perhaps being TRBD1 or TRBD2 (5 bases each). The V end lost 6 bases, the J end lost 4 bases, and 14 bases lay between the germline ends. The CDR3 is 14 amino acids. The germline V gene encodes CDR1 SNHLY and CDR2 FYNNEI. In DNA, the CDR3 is TGTGCCAGCAGACGGACACTTAGCGCAGATACGCAGTATTTT. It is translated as CASRRTLSADTQYF.

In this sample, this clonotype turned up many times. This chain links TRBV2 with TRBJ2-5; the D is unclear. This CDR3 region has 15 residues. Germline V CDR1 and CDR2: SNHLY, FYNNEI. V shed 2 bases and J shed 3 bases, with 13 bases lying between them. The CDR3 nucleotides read TGTGCCAGCAGTGAATCTACTACGCGAAAAGAGACCCAGTACTTC. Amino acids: CASSESTTRKETQYF.

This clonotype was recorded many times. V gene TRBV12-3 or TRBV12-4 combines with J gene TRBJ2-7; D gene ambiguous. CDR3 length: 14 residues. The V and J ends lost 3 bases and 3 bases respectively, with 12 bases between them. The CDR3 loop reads CASSFSETGYEQYF. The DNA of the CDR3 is TGTGCCAGCAGTTTCTCCGAGACTGGCTACGAGCAGTACTTC.

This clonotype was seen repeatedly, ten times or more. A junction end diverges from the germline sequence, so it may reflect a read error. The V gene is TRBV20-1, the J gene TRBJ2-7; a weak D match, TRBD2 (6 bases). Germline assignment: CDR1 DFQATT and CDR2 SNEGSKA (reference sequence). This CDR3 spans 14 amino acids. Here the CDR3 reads CSARGNSGPYEQYF. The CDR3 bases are TGCAGTGCGAGAGGTAACAGCGGGCCCTACGAGCAGTACTTC.

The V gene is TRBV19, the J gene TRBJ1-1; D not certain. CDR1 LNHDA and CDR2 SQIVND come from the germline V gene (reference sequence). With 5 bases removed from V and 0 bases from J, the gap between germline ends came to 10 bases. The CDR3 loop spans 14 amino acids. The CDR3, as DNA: TGTGCCAGTAGTCTGACAACTATGAACACTGAAGCTTTCTTT. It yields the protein CASSLTTMNTEAFF.

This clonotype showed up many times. Here the CDR3 reads CASSGPGQGAGYSNQPQHF. CDR3 sequence (DNA): TGTGCCAGCAGCGGGCCGGGACAGGGGGCCGGATATAGCAATCAGCCCCAGCATTTT. The J gene is TRBJ1-5, the V gene TRBV7-9; 12 bases line up with TRBD1. The CDR3 is 19 residues long. V was pared by 5 bases and J by 0 bases, with 11 bases of the junction left unmatched. Germline CDR1 and CDR2: SEHNR and FQNEAQ (reference sequence).

The CDR3 here is CASSVRGTGELFF. The CDR3 DNA reads TGTGCCAGTAGTGTACGGGGTACCGGGGAGCTGTTTTTT. The chain carries TRBV19 and TRBJ2-2, with D possibly matching TRBD2 (5 bases). Germline V gives CDR1 LNHDA, CDR2 SQIVND (reference sequence). Trimming stripped 5 bases from V and 5 bases from J, with 9 bases between. The CDR3 has 13 amino acids.